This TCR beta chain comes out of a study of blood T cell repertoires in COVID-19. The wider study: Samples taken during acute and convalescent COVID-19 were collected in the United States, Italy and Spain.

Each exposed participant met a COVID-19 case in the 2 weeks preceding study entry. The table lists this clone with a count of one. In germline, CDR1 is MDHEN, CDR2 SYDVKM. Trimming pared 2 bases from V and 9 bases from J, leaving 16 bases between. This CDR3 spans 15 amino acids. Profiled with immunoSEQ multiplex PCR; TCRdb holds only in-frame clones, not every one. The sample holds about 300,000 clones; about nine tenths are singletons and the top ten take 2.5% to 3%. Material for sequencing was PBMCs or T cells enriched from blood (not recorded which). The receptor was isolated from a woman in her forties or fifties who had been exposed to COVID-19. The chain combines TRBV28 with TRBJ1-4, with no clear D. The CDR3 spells CASSLLTGSAKKLFF. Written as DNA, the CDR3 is TGTGCCAGCAGTTTACTCACCGGGAGCGCGAAAAAACTGTTTTTT.